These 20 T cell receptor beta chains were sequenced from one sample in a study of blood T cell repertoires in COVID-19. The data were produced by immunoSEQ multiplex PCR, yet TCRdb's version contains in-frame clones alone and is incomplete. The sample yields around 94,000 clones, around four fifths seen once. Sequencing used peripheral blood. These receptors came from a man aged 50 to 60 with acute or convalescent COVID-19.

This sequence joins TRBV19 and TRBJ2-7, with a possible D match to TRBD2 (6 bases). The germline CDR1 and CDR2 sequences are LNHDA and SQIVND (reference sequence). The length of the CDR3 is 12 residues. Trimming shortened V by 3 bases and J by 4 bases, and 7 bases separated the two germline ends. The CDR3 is CASSMGRYEQYF. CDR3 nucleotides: TGTGCCAGTAGTATGGGGAGGTACGAGCAGTACTTC.

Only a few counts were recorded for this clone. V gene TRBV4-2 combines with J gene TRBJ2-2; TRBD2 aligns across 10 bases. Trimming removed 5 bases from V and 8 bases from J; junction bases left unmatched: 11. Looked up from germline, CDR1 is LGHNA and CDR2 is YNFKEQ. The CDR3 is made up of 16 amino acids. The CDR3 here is CASSEGLAASSGELFF. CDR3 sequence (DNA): TGTGCCAGCAGCGAAGGACTAGCGGCGTCATCGGGGGAGCTGTTTTTT.

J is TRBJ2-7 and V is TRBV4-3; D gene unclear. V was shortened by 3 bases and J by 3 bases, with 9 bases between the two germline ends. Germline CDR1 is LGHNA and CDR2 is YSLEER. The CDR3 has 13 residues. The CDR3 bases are TGCGCCAGCAGCCACTTACTGCACTACGAGCAGTACTTC. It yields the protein CASSHLLHYEQYF.

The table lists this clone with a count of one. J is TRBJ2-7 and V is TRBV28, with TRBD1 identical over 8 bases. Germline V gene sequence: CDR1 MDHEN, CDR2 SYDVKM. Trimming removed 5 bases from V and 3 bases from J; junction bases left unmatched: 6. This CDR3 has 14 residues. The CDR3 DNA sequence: TGTGCCAGCAGTACAGGGGGAGTGGTCTACGAGCAGTACTTC. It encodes CASSTGGVVYEQYF.

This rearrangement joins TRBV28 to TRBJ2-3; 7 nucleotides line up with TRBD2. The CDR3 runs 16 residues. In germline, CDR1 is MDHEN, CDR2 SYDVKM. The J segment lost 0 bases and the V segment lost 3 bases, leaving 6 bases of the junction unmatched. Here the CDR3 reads CASSLGLAASTDTQYF. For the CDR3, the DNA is TGTGCCAGCAGTTTGGGGCTAGCGGCCAGCACAGATACGCAGTATTTT.

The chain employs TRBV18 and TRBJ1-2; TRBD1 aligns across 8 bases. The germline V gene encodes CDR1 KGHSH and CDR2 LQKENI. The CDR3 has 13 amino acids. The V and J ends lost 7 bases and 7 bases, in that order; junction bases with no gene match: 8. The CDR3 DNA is TGTGCCAGCTACGGACAGGGTATGGCTGGCTACACCTTC. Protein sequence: CASYGQGMAGYTF.

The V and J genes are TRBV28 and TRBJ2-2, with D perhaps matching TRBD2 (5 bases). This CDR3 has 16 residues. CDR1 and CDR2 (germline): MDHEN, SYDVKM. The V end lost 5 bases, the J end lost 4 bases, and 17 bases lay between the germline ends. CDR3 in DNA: TGTGCCAGCAGTCTCTCGTTGTGGGCGGGCACCGGGGAGCTGTTTTTT. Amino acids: CASSLSLWAGTGELFF. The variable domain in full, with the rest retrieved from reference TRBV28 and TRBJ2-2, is DVKVTQSSRYLVKRTGEKVFLECVQDMDHENMFWYRQDPGLGLRLIYFSYDVKMKEKGDIPEGYSVSREKKERFSLILESASTNQTSMYLCASSLSLWAGTGELFFGEGSRLTVL.

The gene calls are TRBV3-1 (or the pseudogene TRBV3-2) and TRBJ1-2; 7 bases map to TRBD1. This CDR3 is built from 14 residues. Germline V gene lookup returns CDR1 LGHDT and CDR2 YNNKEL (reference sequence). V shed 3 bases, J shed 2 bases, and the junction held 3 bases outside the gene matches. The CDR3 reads CASSHSTGNYGYTF. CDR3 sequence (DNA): TGTGCCAGCAGCCATTCGACAGGGAACTATGGCTACACCTTC.

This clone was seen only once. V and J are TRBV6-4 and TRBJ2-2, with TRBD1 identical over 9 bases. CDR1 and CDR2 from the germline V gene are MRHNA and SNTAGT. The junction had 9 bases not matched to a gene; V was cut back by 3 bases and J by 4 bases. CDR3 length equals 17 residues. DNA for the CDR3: TGTGCCAGCAGTGAAGGGACAGGGCTGCGTGGCACCGGGGAGCTGTTTTTT. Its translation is CASSEGTGLRGTGELFF.

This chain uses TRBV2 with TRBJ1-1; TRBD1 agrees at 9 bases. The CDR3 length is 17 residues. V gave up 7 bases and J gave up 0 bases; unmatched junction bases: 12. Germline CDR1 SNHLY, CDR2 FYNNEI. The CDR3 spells CASTYPRTGDVNTEAFF. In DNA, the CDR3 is TGTGCCAGCACCTACCCCCGGACAGGGGACGTGAACACTGAAGCTTTCTTT.

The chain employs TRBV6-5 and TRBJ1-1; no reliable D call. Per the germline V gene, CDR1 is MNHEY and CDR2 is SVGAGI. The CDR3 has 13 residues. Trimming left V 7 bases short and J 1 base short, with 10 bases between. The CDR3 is CASTLRGNTEAFF. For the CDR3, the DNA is TGTGCCAGCACCCTTCGGGGGAACACTGAAGCTTTCTTT.

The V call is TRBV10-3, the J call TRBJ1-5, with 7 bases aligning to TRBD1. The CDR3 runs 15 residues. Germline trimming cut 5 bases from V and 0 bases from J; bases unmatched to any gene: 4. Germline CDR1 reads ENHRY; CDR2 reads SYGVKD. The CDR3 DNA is TGTGCCATCAGTAAAAGGGGGCTTAGCAATCAGCCCCAGCATTTT. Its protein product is CAISKRGLSNQPQHF.

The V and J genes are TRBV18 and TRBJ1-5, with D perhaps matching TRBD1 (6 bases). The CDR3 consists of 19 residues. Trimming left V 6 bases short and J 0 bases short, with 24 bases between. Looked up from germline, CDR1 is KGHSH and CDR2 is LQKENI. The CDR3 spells CASSRAQTGLQGSNQPQHF. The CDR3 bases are TGTGCCAGCTCCCGAGCCCAGACAGGACTCCAAGGTAGCAATCAGCCCCAGCATTTT.

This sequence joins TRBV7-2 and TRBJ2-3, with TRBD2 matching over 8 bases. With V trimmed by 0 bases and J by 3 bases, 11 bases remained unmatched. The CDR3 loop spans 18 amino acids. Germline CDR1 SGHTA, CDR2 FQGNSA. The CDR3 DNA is TGTGCCAGCAGCTTAGCGCTATCCGGGGCGGGAGGAACAGATACGCAGTATTTT. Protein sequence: CASSLALSGAGGTDTQYF.

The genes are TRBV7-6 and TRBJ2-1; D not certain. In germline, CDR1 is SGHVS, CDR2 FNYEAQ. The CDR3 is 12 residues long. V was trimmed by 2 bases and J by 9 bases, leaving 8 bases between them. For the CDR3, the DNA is TGTGCCAGCAGCTTACCCGGTGGTGAGCAGTTCTTC. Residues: CASSLPGGEQFF.

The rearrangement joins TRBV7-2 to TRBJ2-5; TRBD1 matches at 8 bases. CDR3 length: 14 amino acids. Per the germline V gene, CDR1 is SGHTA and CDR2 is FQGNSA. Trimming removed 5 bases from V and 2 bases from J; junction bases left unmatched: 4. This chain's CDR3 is CASSPRTGQETQYF. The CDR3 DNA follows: TGTGCCAGCAGCCCGCGGACAGGGCAAGAGACCCAGTACTTC.

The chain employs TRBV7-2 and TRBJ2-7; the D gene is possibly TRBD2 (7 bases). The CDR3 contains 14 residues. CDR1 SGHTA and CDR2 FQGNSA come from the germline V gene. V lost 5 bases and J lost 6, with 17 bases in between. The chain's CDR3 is CASSPSGGAGEQYF. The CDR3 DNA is TGTGCCAGCAGCCCCTCTGGGGGGGCGGGCGAGCAGTACTTC.

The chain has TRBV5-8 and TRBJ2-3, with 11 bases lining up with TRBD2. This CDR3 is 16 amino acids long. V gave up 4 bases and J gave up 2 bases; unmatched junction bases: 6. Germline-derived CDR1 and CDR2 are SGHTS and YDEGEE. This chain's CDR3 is CASSLRLAGYTDTQYF. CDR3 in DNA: TGTGCCAGCAGCCTCCGACTAGCGGGGTACACAGATACGCAGTATTTT.

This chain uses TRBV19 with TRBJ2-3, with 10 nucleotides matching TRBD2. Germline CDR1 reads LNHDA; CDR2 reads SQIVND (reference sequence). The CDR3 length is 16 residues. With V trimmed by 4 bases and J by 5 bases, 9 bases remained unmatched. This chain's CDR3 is CASSTTSGTLVDTQYF. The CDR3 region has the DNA TGTGCCAGTAGTACCACTAGCGGGACCTTGGTAGATACGCAGTATTTT.

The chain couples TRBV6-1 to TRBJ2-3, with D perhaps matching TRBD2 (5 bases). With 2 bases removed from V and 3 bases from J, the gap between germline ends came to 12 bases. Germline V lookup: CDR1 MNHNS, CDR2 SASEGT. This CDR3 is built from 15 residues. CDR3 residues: CASSESRDTTDTQYF. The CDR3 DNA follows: TGTGCCAGCAGTGAATCGAGGGATACGACAGATACGCAGTATTTT.